These T cell receptor beta chains were read from a single sample in a study of shared clonotypes between healthy human individuals. The protocol was immunoSEQ multiplex PCR, while the TCRdb copy is restricted to in-frame clones and leaves out a portion. The table has roughly 1,100,000 clones, 65% to 75% seen once. The sample consisted of memory CD4+ T cells sorted from blood. The receptors derive from a man aged 18 to 29 in good health. Both conserved end residues are part of each CDR3. Fields, in order: V gene, J gene, clone size, D gene, CDR3 protein, CDR3 DNA. The D gene is left open where the match is weak. Some rows mark clone size as missing; the rest say once, few, many or name a class of expanded clone.

v_gene: TRBV6-1
j_gene: TRBJ1-2
abundance: NA
d_gene: TRBD1
CDR3aa: CASSEVGTGPGYTF
CDR3nt: TGTGCCAGCAGTGAAGTAGGGACAGGGCCTGGCTACACCTTC

v_gene: TRBV18
j_gene: TRBJ1-3
abundance: NA
d_gene: TRBD1
CDR3aa: CASSPRQGATGNTIYF
CDR3nt: TGTGCCAGCTCACCCCGACAGGGAGCCACTGGAAACACCATATATTTT

v_gene: TRBV9
j_gene: TRBJ2-5
abundance: NA
d_gene: NA
CDR3aa: CASSVGFGGGRQETQYF
CDR3nt: TGTGCCAGCAGCGTAGGGTTTGGAGGGGGGCGCCAAGAGACCCAGTACTTC

v_gene: TRBV7-2
j_gene: TRBJ2-7
abundance: NA
d_gene: NA
CDR3aa: CASSLGVRQYEQYF
CDR3nt: TGTGCCAGCAGCTTAGGTGTTCGACAGTACGAGCAGTACTTC

v_gene: TRBV5-6
j_gene: TRBJ1-1
abundance: NA
d_gene: NA
CDR3aa: CASSLARNTEAFF
CDR3nt: TGTGCCAGCAGCTTGGCACGGAACACTGAAGCTTTCTTT

v_gene: TRBV9
j_gene: TRBJ2-1
abundance: once
d_gene: TRBD2
CDR3aa: CASSVEGLSGAYNEQFF
CDR3nt: TGTGCCAGCAGCGTAGAGGGGTTGAGCGGGGCTTACAATGAGCAGTTCTTC

v_gene: TRBV19
j_gene: TRBJ1-3
abundance: NA
d_gene: NA
CDR3aa: CASSTGTDHSGNTIYF
CDR3nt: TGTGCCAGTAGTACTGGGACGGATCACTCTGGAAACACCATATATTTT

v_gene: TRBV7-2
j_gene: TRBJ1-3
abundance: NA
d_gene: TRBD1
CDR3aa: CASSLDRSSGNTIYF
CDR3nt: TGTGCCAGCAGCTTGGACAGGAGCTCTGGAAACACCATATATTTT

v_gene: TRBV5-1
j_gene: TRBJ1-2
abundance: few
d_gene: NA
CDR3aa: CASSLEAGANYGYTF
CDR3nt: TGCGCCAGCAGCTTGGAAGCCGGAGCTAACTATGGCTACACCTTC

v_gene: TRBV7-2
j_gene: TRBJ1-1
abundance: NA
d_gene: NA
CDR3aa: CASSLWGFGTEAFF
CDR3nt: TGTGCCAGCAGCCTTTGGGGTTTTGGCACTGAAGCTTTCTTT

v_gene: TRBV7-2
j_gene: TRBJ1-1
abundance: NA
d_gene: NA
CDR3aa: CASSLSETEAFF
CDR3nt: TGTGCCAGCAGCTTATCTGAAACTGAAGCTTTCTTT

v_gene: TRBV30
j_gene: TRBJ2-7
abundance: NA
d_gene: TRBD1
CDR3aa: CAWSRDRREQYF
CDR3nt: TGTGCCTGGAGTAGGGACAGGCGCGAGCAGTACTTC

v_gene: TRBV15
j_gene: TRBJ2-1
abundance: NA
d_gene: NA
CDR3aa: CATSTYLAGSYNEQFF
CDR3nt: TGTGCCACCAGCACCTACCTGGCAGGCTCCTACAATGAGCAGTTCTTC

v_gene: TRBV15
j_gene: TRBJ2-7
abundance: NA
d_gene: NA
CDR3aa: CATSSEAGTYEQYF
CDR3nt: TGTGCCACCAGCAGCGAGGCCGGGACCTACGAGCAGTACTTC

v_gene: TRBV4-2
j_gene: TRBJ2-5
abundance: NA
d_gene: TRBD1
CDR3aa: CASSQDVTGARYQETQYF
CDR3nt: TGTGCCAGCAGCCAAGATGTGACAGGGGCTCGGTACCAAGAGACCCAGTACTTC

v_gene: TRBV7-2
j_gene: TRBJ2-7
abundance: NA
d_gene: TRBD1
CDR3aa: CASSLGLDREHEQYF
CDR3nt: TGTGCCAGCAGCTTAGGCCTAGACAGGGAACACGAGCAGTACTTC

v_gene: TRBV19
j_gene: TRBJ1-2
abundance: NA
d_gene: NA
CDR3aa: CASRGAANYGYTF
CDR3nt: TGTGCCAGTAGGGGGGCAGCTAACTATGGCTACACCTTC

v_gene: TRBV15
j_gene: TRBJ1-5
abundance: NA
d_gene: NA
CDR3aa: CATSSLSDGRGDNQPQHF
CDR3nt: TGTGCCACCAGCAGTCTAAGCGACGGGCGGGGGGATAATCAGCCCCAGCATTTT

v_gene: TRBV4-3
j_gene: TRBJ1-5
abundance: few
d_gene: NA
CDR3aa: CASSQDGAQPQHF
CDR3nt: TGCGCCAGCAGCCAAGATGGAGCACAGCCCCAGCATTTT

v_gene: TRBV10-2
j_gene: TRBJ1-2
abundance: many
d_gene: TRBD1
CDR3aa: CASSGGQALSNTF
CDR3nt: TGCGCCAGCAGTGGGGGACAGGCTCTATCCAACACCTTC

v_gene: TRBV28
j_gene: TRBJ2-5
abundance: NA
d_gene: TRBD1
CDR3aa: CASSFATGVETQYF
CDR3nt: TGTGCCAGCAGTTTTGCGACAGGGGTTGAGACCCAGTACTTC

v_gene: TRBV18
j_gene: TRBJ1-1
abundance: NA
d_gene: TRBD1
CDR3aa: CASSPGQEGAFF
CDR3nt: TGTGCCAGCTCACCCGGACAGGAGGGAGCTTTCTTT

v_gene: TRBV2
j_gene: TRBJ2-1
abundance: NA
d_gene: NA
CDR3aa: CATLGGHEQFF
CDR3nt: TGTGCCACCCTAGGGGGTCATGAGCAGTTCTTC

v_gene: TRBV7-2
j_gene: TRBJ2-7
abundance: NA
d_gene: NA
CDR3aa: CASSWESGFGEQYF
CDR3nt: TGTGCCAGCAGCTGGGAGTCAGGTTTCGGAGAGCAGTACTTC

v_gene: TRBV5-6
j_gene: TRBJ2-3
abundance: NA
d_gene: TRBD1
CDR3aa: CASRLDRGLTDTQYF
CDR3nt: TGTGCCAGCAGACTGGACAGGGGGCTGACAGATACGCAGTATTTT

v_gene: TRBV7-9
j_gene: TRBJ1-6
abundance: NA
d_gene: NA
CDR3aa: CATSLQGSSYNSPLHF
CDR3nt: TGTGCCACCTCATTACAGGGTAGCTCCTATAATTCACCCCTCCACTTT

v_gene: TRBV29-1
j_gene: TRBJ1-1
abundance: few
d_gene: NA
CDR3aa: CSVGDKHTEAFF
CDR3nt: TGCAGCGTTGGGGACAAACACACTGAAGCTTTCTTT

v_gene: TRBV19
j_gene: TRBJ2-2
abundance: once
d_gene: TRBD2
CDR3aa: CATSPTSGATGELFF
CDR3nt: TGTGCCACCAGTCCCACTAGCGGGGCCACCGGGGAGCTGTTTTTT

v_gene: TRBV9
j_gene: TRBJ2-7
abundance: NA
d_gene: TRBD1
CDR3aa: CASSAQGAYEQYF
CDR3nt: TGTGCCAGCAGCGCCCAGGGGGCCTACGAGCAGTACTTC

v_gene: TRBV11-2
j_gene: TRBJ1-3
abundance: NA
d_gene: NA
CDR3aa: CASSLREGFSGNTIYF
CDR3nt: TGTGCCAGCAGCTTAAGGGAGGGCTTCTCTGGAAACACCATATATTTT

v_gene: TRBV10-3
j_gene: TRBJ2-5
abundance: once
d_gene: NA
CDR3aa: CAISESGVPQETQYF
CDR3nt: TGTGCCATCAGTGAGTCCGGAGTACCCCAAGAGACCCAGTACTTC

v_gene: TRBV25-1
j_gene: TRBJ2-3
abundance: NA
d_gene: NA
CDR3aa: CASSGPPDTQYF
CDR3nt: TGTGCCAGCAGTGGCCCCCCAGATACGCAGTATTTT

v_gene: TRBV27
j_gene: TRBJ2-2
abundance: NA
d_gene: TRBD1
CDR3aa: CASTNRGTGELFF
CDR3nt: TGTGCCAGCACCAACAGGGGGACCGGGGAGCTGTTTTTT

v_gene: TRBV4-1
j_gene: TRBJ2-2
abundance: many
d_gene: TRBD1
CDR3aa: CASSQDTAGGFGELFF
CDR3nt: TGCGCCAGCAGCCAAGACACCGCAGGGGGCTTCGGGGAGCTGTTTTTT

v_gene: TRBV6-1
j_gene: TRBJ1-6
abundance: once
d_gene: NA
CDR3aa: CASGRTVGDSPLHF
CDR3nt: TGTGCCAGCGGAAGGACGGTGGGGGATTCACCCCTCCACTTT

v_gene: TRBV9
j_gene: TRBJ2-2
abundance: many
d_gene: NA
CDR3aa: CASSVDGSRIGELFF
CDR3nt: TGTGCCAGCAGCGTAGACGGGTCCCGTATCGGGGAGCTGTTTTTT

v_gene: TRBV6-1
j_gene: TRBJ2-1
abundance: NA
d_gene: NA
CDR3aa: CASSIDRGNEQFF
CDR3nt: TGTGCCAGCAGTATCGACCGGGGCAATGAGCAGTTCTTC

v_gene: TRBV10-3
j_gene: TRBJ1-2
abundance: NA
d_gene: NA
CDR3aa: CASRPTGPRGYTF
CDR3nt: TGTGCCAGCAGACCGACAGGTCCTAGGGGCTACACCTTC

v_gene: TRBV2
j_gene: TRBJ2-7
abundance: NA
d_gene: NA
CDR3aa: CASGQYSYEQYF
CDR3nt: TGTGCCAGCGGACAGTACTCCTACGAGCAGTACTTC

v_gene: TRBV18
j_gene: TRBJ2-7
abundance: NA
d_gene: NA
CDR3aa: CASSQRGYEQYF
CDR3nt: TGTGCCAGCTCACAACGAGGGTACGAGCAGTACTTC

v_gene: TRBV30
j_gene: TRBJ2-7
abundance: NA
d_gene: TRBD1
CDR3aa: CAWRTGTGVYEQYF
CDR3nt: TGTGCCTGGAGGACCGGGACAGGGGTCTACGAGCAGTACTTC

v_gene: TRBV2
j_gene: TRBJ2-3
abundance: NA
d_gene: NA
CDR3aa: CASVGGGPHGTSTDTQYF
CDR3nt: TGTGCCAGCGTCGGGGGCGGGCCACACGGAACTAGCACAGATACGCAGTATTTT

v_gene: TRBV5-6
j_gene: TRBJ2-5
abundance: once
d_gene: NA
CDR3aa: CASSSRDSQETQYF
CDR3nt: TGTGCCAGCAGCTCGCGGGACTCGCAAGAGACCCAGTACTTC

v_gene: TRBV11-3
j_gene: TRBJ2-3
abundance: once
d_gene: NA
CDR3aa: CASSTDGTLTDTQYF
CDR3nt: TGTGCCAGCAGCACGGACGGGACCCTCACAGATACGCAGTATTTT

v_gene: TRBV2
j_gene: TRBJ1-2
abundance: NA
d_gene: NA
CDR3aa: CASSGQRADYGYTF
CDR3nt: TGTGCCAGCAGTGGTCAGAGGGCCGACTATGGCTACACCTTC

v_gene: TRBV10-3
j_gene: TRBJ1-2
abundance: NA
d_gene: NA
CDR3aa: CAMGEGGGAYGYTF
CDR3nt: TGTGCCATGGGGGAAGGTGGGGGAGCCTATGGCTACACCTTC

v_gene: TRBV5-4
j_gene: TRBJ2-2
abundance: NA
d_gene: NA
CDR3aa: CASAKGRDRGTGELFF
CDR3nt: TGTGCCAGCGCAAAAGGCAGGGATCGTGGCACCGGGGAGCTGTTTTTT

v_gene: TRBV19
j_gene: TRBJ1-3
abundance: few
d_gene: NA
CDR3aa: CASSTGLGTGNTIYF
CDR3nt: TGTGCCAGTAGTACCGGCCTTGGGACTGGAAACACCATATATTTT

v_gene: TRBV6-1
j_gene: TRBJ1-5
abundance: few
d_gene: NA
CDR3aa: CASSQGGTQPQHF
CDR3nt: TGTGCCAGCAGCCAAGGGGGGACTCAGCCCCAGCATTTT

v_gene: TRBV4-1
j_gene: TRBJ2-7
abundance: NA
d_gene: NA
CDR3aa: CASSQEGGEREQYF
CDR3nt: TGCGCCAGCAGCCAAGAAGGGGGGGAACGAGAGCAGTACTTC

v_gene: TRBV5-1
j_gene: TRBJ1-2
abundance: NA
d_gene: NA
CDR3aa: CASSLDTAPYGYTF
CDR3nt: TGCGCCAGCAGCTTGGACACAGCCCCTTATGGCTACACCTTC

v_gene: TRBV19
j_gene: TRBJ2-7
abundance: NA
d_gene: NA
CDR3aa: CASSIVEGYEQYF
CDR3nt: TGTGCCAGTAGTATAGTGGAAGGGTACGAGCAGTACTTC

v_gene: TRBV29-1
j_gene: TRBJ2-7
abundance: NA
d_gene: TRBD2
CDR3aa: CSVGSWTSSTYEQYF
CDR3nt: TGCAGCGTGGGGTCCTGGACTAGCTCGACCTACGAGCAGTACTTC

v_gene: TRBV29-1
j_gene: TRBJ2-3
abundance: many
d_gene: NA
CDR3aa: CSVEMASSDTQYF
CDR3nt: TGCAGCGTTGAGATGGCTAGCTCAGATACGCAGTATTTT

v_gene: TRBV7-6
j_gene: TRBJ2-5
abundance: NA
d_gene: NA
CDR3aa: CASSLYQVETQYF
CDR3nt: TGTGCCAGCAGCTTATATCAGGTGGAGACCCAGTACTTC